This T cell receptor (beta chain) was sequenced for a study of blood T cell repertoires in COVID-19. From germline, CDR1 is KGHDR and CDR2 SFDVKD. Germline trimming cut 3 bases from V and 7 bases from J; bases unmatched to any gene: 9. The CDR3 length is 15 residues. Authors' processing steps: Reference gene primer amplification gave nucleated cell count estimates. The data were produced by immunoSEQ multiplex PCR, yet TCRdb's version contains in-frame clones alone and is incomplete. From that table come the V and J calls and clone size; the DNA was used to work out D and trimming. The sample shows 250,000 or so clones, 80% to 90% of them seen only once.

Input material: PBMCs or T cells enriched from blood (not recorded which). The sequence was collected from a woman under 40 with acute COVID-19. This chain uses TRBV24-1 with TRBJ2-7; TRBD1 aligns across 9 bases. The CDR3 DNA reads as TGTGCCACCAGTGATCCGGGACAGGGTAAAAAAGAGCAGTACTTC. This translates into CATSDPGQGKKEQYF.